The rows below give T cell receptor beta chains drawn from one sample of a study of patients and donors after allogeneic stem cell transplantation. TCRdb used MiXCR to reprocess the RT-PCR reads, holding one entry per CDR3 protein. The data hold over 65,000 distinct CDR3 sequences, with about 25% observed a single time. The sequenced material came from blood, either unsorted or a sorted T cell fraction (not recorded which). The receptors were gathered from a human donor who was either an allogeneic HSCT recipient or a stem cell or donor lymphocyte infusion donor (not recorded which). It is not recorded whose cells these are; they may come from a transplant donor. The CDR3 runs from the conserved cysteine through the conserved F or W. The D gene is left open where the match is weak. Rows may omit the clone size; those that give it use once, few, many or a size class.

d_call | j_call | clone_size | v_call | cdr3_aa | cdr3_nt
- | TRBJ1-4 | many | TRBV5-1 | CASSPVSLNEKLFF | TGCGCCAGCAGCCCTGTCAGCTTAAATGAAAAACTGTTTTTT
TRBD1 | TRBJ2-2 | few | TRBV11-3 | CASSLQGVSTGELFF | TGTGCCAGCAGTCTACAGGGGGTTAGCACCGGGGAGCTGTTTTTT
- | TRBJ2-5 | - | TRBV10-3 | CAISEDLRGYLYF | TGTGCCATCAGTGAGGATCTCAGGGGCTACCTGTACTTC
TRBD1 | TRBJ1-2 | - | TRBV5-1 | CASSGGQGTDYGYTF | TGCGCCAGCAGCGGAGGACAGGGAACGGACTATGGCTACACCTTC
- | TRBJ1-1 | - | TRBV7-9 | CASSLVWQGMRNTEAFF | TGTGCCAGCAGCTTAGTATGGCAGGGAATGCGGAACACTGAAGCTTTCTTT
- | TRBJ2-4 | - | TRBV12-3/TRBV12-4 | CASRGEKNIQYF | TGTGCCAGCAGGGGGGAGAAAAACATTCAGTACTTC
- | TRBJ2-7 | once | TRBV20-1 | CSARDGPTYEQYF | TGCAGTGCTAGAGACGGGCCAACCTACGAGCAGTACTTC
TRBD1 | TRBJ1-6 | few | TRBV12-3/TRBV12-4 | CACCPTGLNSPLHF | TGTGCCTGCTGCCCGACAGGGCTGAATTCACCCCTCCACTTT
TRBD1 | TRBJ2-7 | - | TRBV10-3 | CAISESTGGDEQYF | TGTGCCATCAGTGAATCGACAGGGGGGGACGAGCAGTACTTC
- | TRBJ2-3 | - | TRBV7-9 | CASSLVAGDTQYF | TGTGCCAGCAGCTTAGTGGCGGGTGATACGCAGTATTTT
- | TRBJ1-1 | - | TRBV10-3 | CAISERAGNTEAFF | TGTGCCATCAGTGAGCGGGCAGGGAACACTGAAGCTTTCTTT
TRBD1 | TRBJ1-1 | few | TRBV12-3/TRBV12-4 | CASSPTGRDTEAFF | TGTGCCAGCAGCCCGACAGGGAGGGACACTGAAGCTTTCTTT
- | TRBJ1-2 | many | TRBV20-1 | CSASIGALNDYGYTF | TGCAGTGCTTCGATTGGGGCATTAAACGACTATGGCTACACCTTC
- | TRBJ1-1 | few | TRBV21-1 | CASSDHGTGDTEAFF | TGTGCCAGCAGCGACCACGGGACAGGGGACACTGAAGCTTTCTTT
- | TRBJ2-5 | - | TRBV10-3 | CAISEVAQETQYF | TGTGCCATCAGTGAGGTCGCTCAAGAGACCCAGTACTTC
- | TRBJ2-1 | - | TRBV7-3 | CASSKEGGYEQFF | TGTGCCAGCAGCAAGGAAGGTGGTTATGAGCAGTTCTTC
- | TRBJ1-1 | - | TRBV15 | CATSRVRGESTEAFF | TGTGCCACCAGCAGAGTAAGGGGGGAGAGCACTGAAGCTTTCTTT
TRBD1 | TRBJ2-5 | - | TRBV7-9 | CASSSPRTGRETQYF | TGTGCCAGCAGCTCACCACGGACAGGGCGAGAGACCCAGTACTTC
- | TRBJ1-1 | - | TRBV21-1 | CASSTPRIGTNTEAFF | TGTGCCAGCAGCACCCCTCGGATAGGGACGAACACTGAAGCTTTCTTT
- | TRBJ2-7 | - | TRBV7-6 | CASSSLKLRGISYEQYF | TGTGCCAGCAGCTCCCTCAAGCTCAGGGGCATATCCTACGAGCAGTACTTC
TRBD1 | TRBJ1-1 | few | TRBV5-1 | CASSFSGGDSEAFF | TGCGCCAGCAGCTTCTCAGGGGGGGACAGTGAAGCTTTCTTT
- | TRBJ1-1 | many | TRBV12-3/TRBV12-4 | CASSLWGARAEAFF | TGTGCCAGCAGTTTATGGGGGGCGCGGGCTGAAGCTTTCTTT
- | TRBJ1-1 | - | TRBV4-1 | CASSQTPFNTEAFF | TGCGCCAGCAGCCAAACACCTTTCAACACTGAAGCTTTCTTT
TRBD1 | TRBJ2-7 | few | TRBV7-9 | CASSSGPGTGAYEQYF | TGTGCCAGCAGCTCCGGACCCGGGACAGGGGCCTACGAGCAGTACTTC
- | TRBJ1-5 | - | TRBV18 | CASSPLPAREWGNQPQHF | TGTGCCAGCTCACCATTGCCAGCCCGAGAGTGGGGCAATCAGCCCCAGCATTTT
- | TRBJ1-6 | few | TRBV12-3/TRBV12-4 | CASSLKYRLSSYNSPLHF | TGTGCCAGCAGTTTAAAATACAGGCTGAGCTCCTATAATTCACCCCTCCACTTT
TRBD2 | TRBJ2-3 | - | TRBV7-2 | CASRPGTSISTDTQYF | TGTGCCAGCAGACCCGGGACTAGCATTAGCACAGATACGCAGTATTTT
- | TRBJ1-4 | - | TRBV3-1 | CASSKQGVNEKLFF | TGTGCCAGCAGCAAACAGGGAGTAAATGAAAAACTGTTTTTT
TRBD1 | TRBJ2-7 | few | TRBV20-1 | CSAVDRGEFLEQYF | TGCAGTGCTGTGGACAGGGGCGAATTTCTCGAGCAGTACTTC
- | TRBJ1-1 | - | TRBV20-1 | CSARDLRQVATEAFF | TGCAGTGCTAGAGATCTCAGGCAGGTGGCCACTGAAGCTTTCTTT
- | TRBJ2-1 | - | TRBV20-1 | CSARTSYNEQFF | TGCAGTGCTAGGACTAGCTACAATGAGCAGTTCTTC
- | TRBJ1-3 | - | TRBV4-1 | CASSQRAGVENTIYF | TGCGCCAGCAGCCAGCGAGCAGGGGTGGAAAACACCATATATTTT
- | TRBJ2-7 | - | TRBV15 | CAPIKRRNTPSYEQYF | TGTGCCCCTATCAAAAGGAGGAATACCCCCTCCTACGAGCAGTACTTC
- | TRBJ2-7 | - | TRBV12-3/TRBV12-4 | CASSFLGHPSYEQYF | TGTGCCAGCAGTTTTCTGGGACATCCCTCCTACGAGCAGTACTTC
- | TRBJ2-2 | - | TRBV11-3 | CASSSRDGGLGELFF | TGTGCCAGCAGTTCCCGGGACGGAGGCCTCGGGGAGCTGTTTTTT
- | TRBJ2-1 | - | TRBV20-1 | CSASSGGWYNEQFF | TGCAGTGCTAGTAGCGGCGGGTGGTACAATGAGCAGTTCTTC
- | TRBJ2-2 | - | TRBV7-9 | CASSSGLRIGELFF | TGTGCCAGCAGCTCGGGGCTTCGGATCGGGGAGCTGTTTTTT
- | TRBJ2-2 | - | TRBV6-2/TRBV6-3 | CASSYLWKAGTGELFF | TGTGCCAGCAGTTATCTCTGGAAGGCGGGGACCGGGGAGCTGTTTTTT
- | TRBJ1-2 | few | TRBV9 | CASSVGSYGYTF | TGTGCCAGCAGCGTGGGCAGCTATGGCTACACCTTC
TRBD1 | TRBJ1-1 | few | TRBV7-6 | CASSSLDRDTEAFF | TGTGCCAGCAGCTCCCTAGACAGGGACACTGAAGCTTTCTTT
- | TRBJ1-4 | - | TRBV11-2 | CASSTGPGAVF | TGTGCCAGCAGCACCGGACCCGGGGCCGTTTTT
TRBD2 | TRBJ2-1 | - | TRBV7-3 | CASTPFVREPYNEQFF | TGTGCCAGCACCCCGTTCGTGCGGGAGCCCTACAATGAGCAGTTCTTC
- | TRBJ1-2 | many | TRBV7-2 | CASNYGGAEGYTF | TGTGCCAGCAATTACGGGGGCGCTGAGGGCTACACCTTC
- | TRBJ1-2 | - | TRBV7-9 | CASSLGAIRNYGYTF | TGTGCCAGCAGCTTAGGAGCAATTAGGAACTATGGCTACACCTTC
- | TRBJ2-3 | - | TRBV5-1 | CASSWRKGRETTDTQYF | TGCGCCAGCAGCTGGAGAAAGGGACGTGAGACCACAGATACGCAGTATTTT
- | TRBJ2-3 | - | TRBV6-6 | CASSGLSGWVTDTQYF | TGTGCCAGCAGTGGGCTAAGCGGGTGGGTCACAGATACGCAGTATTTT
TRBD2 | TRBJ2-2 | few | TRBV3-1 | CASSPGLASGELFF | TGTGCCAGCAGCCCTGGACTAGCCTCCGGGGAGCTGTTTTTT
- | TRBJ2-7 | few | TRBV5-1 | CASSLHSTYEQYF | TGCGCCAGCAGCTTGCACTCAACCTACGAGCAGTACTTC
TRBD1 | TRBJ1-1 | - | TRBV20-1 | CSAGGQGGTEAFF | TGCAGTGCTGGGGGACAGGGAGGAACTGAAGCTTTCTTT
- | TRBJ2-2 | - | TRBV3-1 | CASSHGVGPNTGELFF | TGTGCCAGCAGCCATGGTGTGGGCCCCAACACCGGGGAGCTGTTTTTT
- | TRBJ1-1 | few | TRBV5-1 | CASSLEVRRGTEAFF | TGCGCCAGCAGCTTGGAAGTCCGACGAGGCACTGAAGCTTTCTTT
TRBD2 | TRBJ2-1 | - | TRBV20-1 | CSASTTSGAYNEQFF | TGCAGTGCTAGTACTACTAGCGGGGCCTACAATGAGCAGTTCTTC
- | TRBJ1-2 | - | TRBV10-3 | CAISPDGNYGYTF | TGTGCCATCAGTCCCGACGGAAACTATGGCTACACCTTC
TRBD1 | TRBJ1-1 | - | TRBV7-8 | CASSLDGTGRRAFF | TGTGCCAGCAGCTTAGATGGGACAGGGAGGCGAGCTTTCTTT
- | TRBJ1-1 | few | TRBV7-2 | CASSRGPVPQNTEAFF | TGTGCCAGCAGCCGAGGGCCAGTACCCCAGAACACTGAAGCTTTCTTT
TRBD1 | TRBJ2-1 | - | TRBV7-9 | CASSFFIGGQAPLF | TGTGCCAGCAGCTTCTTTATAGGAGGACAGGCCCCTCTCTTC
- | TRBJ1-5 | - | TRBV7-8 | CASNPGEGHQPQHF | TGTGCCAGCAATCCGGGGGAGGGACATCAGCCCCAGCATTTT
- | TRBJ2-2 | many | TRBV5-1 | CASQAGSRANTGELFF | TGCGCCAGCCAAGCAGGGTCACGGGCTAACACCGGGGAGCTGTTTTTT
TRBD2 | TRBJ2-1 | - | TRBV2 | CASSEAALAGNEQFF | TGTGCCAGCAGTGAAGCGGCTCTAGCGGGAAATGAGCAGTTCTTC